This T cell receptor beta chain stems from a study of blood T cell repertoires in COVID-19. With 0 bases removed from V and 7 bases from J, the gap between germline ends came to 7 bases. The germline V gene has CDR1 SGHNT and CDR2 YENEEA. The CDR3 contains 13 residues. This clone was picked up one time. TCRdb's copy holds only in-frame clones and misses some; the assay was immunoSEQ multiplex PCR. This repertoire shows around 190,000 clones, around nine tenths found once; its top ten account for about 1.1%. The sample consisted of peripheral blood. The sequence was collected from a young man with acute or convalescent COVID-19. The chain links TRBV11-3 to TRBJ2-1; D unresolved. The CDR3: CASSLEQPNEQFF. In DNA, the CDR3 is TGTGCCAGCAGCTTAGAACAGCCTAATGAGCAGTTCTTC.